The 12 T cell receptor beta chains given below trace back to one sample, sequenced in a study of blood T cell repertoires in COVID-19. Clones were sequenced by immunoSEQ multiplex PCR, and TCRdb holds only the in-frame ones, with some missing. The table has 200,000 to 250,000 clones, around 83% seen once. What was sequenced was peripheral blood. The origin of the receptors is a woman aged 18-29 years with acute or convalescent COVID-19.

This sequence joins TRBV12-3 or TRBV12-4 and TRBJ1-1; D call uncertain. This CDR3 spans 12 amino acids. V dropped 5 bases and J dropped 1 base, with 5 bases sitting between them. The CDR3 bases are TGTGCCAGCAGTCCTTGGAACACTGAAGCTTTCTTT. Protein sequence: CASSPWNTEAFF.

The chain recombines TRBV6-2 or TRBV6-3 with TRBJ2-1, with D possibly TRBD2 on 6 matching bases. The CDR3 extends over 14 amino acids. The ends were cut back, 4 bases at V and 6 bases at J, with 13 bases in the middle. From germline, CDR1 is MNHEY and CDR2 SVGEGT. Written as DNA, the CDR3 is TGTGCCAGCAGTTCGGGGCGGGAAATCAATGAGCAGTTCTTC. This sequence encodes CASSSGREINEQFF.

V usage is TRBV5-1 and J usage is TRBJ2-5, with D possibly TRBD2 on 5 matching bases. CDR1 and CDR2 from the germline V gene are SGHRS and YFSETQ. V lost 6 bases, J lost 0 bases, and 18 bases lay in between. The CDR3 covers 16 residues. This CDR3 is CASNNPRERDQETQYF. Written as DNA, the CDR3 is TGCGCCAGCAACAACCCCCGGGAAAGGGACCAAGAGACCCAGTACTTC. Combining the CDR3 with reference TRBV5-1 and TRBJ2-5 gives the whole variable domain KAGVTQTPRYLIKTRGQQVTLSCSPISGHRSVSWYQQTPGQGLQFLFEYFSETQRNKGNFPGRFSGRQFSNSRSEMNVSTLELGDSALYLCASNNPRERDQETQYFGPGTRLLVL.

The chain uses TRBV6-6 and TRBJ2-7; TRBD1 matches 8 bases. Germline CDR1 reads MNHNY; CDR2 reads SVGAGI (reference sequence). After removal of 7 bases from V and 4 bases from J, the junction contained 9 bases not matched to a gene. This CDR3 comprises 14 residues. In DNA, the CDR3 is TGTGCCAGCACTGACGGACAGGGAACGTACGAGCAGTACTTC. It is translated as CASTDGQGTYEQYF.

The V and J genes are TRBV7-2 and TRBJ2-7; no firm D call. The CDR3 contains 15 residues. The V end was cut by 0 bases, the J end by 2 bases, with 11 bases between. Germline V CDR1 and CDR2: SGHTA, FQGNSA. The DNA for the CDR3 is TGTGCCAGCAGCTTAGCCGGAGTGAGTCCCTACGAGCAGTACTTC. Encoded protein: CASSLAGVSPYEQYF.

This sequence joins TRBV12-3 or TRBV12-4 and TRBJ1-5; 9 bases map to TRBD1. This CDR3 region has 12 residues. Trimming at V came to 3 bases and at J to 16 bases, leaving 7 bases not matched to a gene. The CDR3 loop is CASSFRGQGPHF. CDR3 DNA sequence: TGTGCCAGCAGTTTCCGGGGACAGGGCCCCCATTTT.

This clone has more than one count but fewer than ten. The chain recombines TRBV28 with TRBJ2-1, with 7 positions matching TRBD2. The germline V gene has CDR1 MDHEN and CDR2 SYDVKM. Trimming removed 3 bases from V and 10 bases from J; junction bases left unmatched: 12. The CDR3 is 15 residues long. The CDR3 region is CASSFPGSPGGEQFF. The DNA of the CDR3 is TGTGCCAGCAGTTTCCCGGGATCGCCGGGGGGAGAGCAGTTCTTC.

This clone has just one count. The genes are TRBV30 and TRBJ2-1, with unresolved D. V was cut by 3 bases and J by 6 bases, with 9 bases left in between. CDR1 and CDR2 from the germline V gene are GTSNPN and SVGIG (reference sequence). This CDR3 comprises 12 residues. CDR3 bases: TGTGCCTGGAGCGACTTACCCAATGAGCAGTTCTTC. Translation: CAWSDLPNEQFF.

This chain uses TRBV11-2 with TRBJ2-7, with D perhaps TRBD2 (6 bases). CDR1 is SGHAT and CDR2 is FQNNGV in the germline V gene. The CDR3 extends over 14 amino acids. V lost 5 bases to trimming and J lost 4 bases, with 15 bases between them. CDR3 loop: CASSLFSGPYEQYF. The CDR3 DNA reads TGTGCCAGCAGCCTCTTTAGCGGACCGTACGAGCAGTACTTC.

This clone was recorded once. CDR3 DNA: TGTGCCAGCAGTTACGGGGGTATCGTGAACACTGAAGCTTTCTTT. Translation: CASSYGGIVNTEAFF. The rearrangement uses TRBV28 and TRBJ1-1; perhaps TRBD1 as D (5 bases). Germline V gene lookup returns CDR1 MDHEN and CDR2 SYDVKM. The CDR3 is 15 residues long. Trimming took off 4 bases at V and 0 bases at J, with 12 bases between the two ends.

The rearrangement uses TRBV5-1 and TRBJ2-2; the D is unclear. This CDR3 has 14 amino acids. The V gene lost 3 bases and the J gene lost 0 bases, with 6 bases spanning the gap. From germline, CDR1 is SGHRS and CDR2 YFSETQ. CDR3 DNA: TGCGCCAGCAGCTCCCCGGCGAACACCGGGGAGCTGTTTTTT. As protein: CASSSPANTGELFF.

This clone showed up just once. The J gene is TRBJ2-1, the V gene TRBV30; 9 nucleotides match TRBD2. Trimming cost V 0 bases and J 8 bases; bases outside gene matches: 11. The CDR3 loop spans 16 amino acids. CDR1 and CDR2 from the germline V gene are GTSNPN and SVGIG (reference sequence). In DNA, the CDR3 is TGTGCCTGGAGTGTACGGGGCGGGAGGGCCCGTTATGAGCAGTTCTTC. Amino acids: CAWSVRGGRARYEQFF.